Shown below are 26 T cell receptor beta chains from a single sample sequenced in a study of blood T cell repertoires in COVID-19. Here immunoSEQ multiplex PCR was the method, and the copy in TCRdb shows in-frame clones only, minus some. Among about 56,000 clones listed, around 92% were seen once. Material: peripheral blood. The receptor source for this set is a human donor in a cohort sampled during active COVID-19.

The rearrangement links TRBV6-2 or TRBV6-3 to TRBJ2-7, with D maybe TRBD2 (6 bases). Germline V gene sequence: CDR1 MNHEY, CDR2 SVGEGT. V dropped 4 bases and J dropped 5 bases, with 9 bases sitting between them. CDR3 length: 12 residues. This CDR3 reads CASSSRRDEQYF. The CDR3 DNA reads as TGTGCCAGCAGTTCGAGGAGGGACGAGCAGTACTTC.

This chain uses TRBV6-5 with TRBJ1-5, with D possibly matching TRBD1 (6 bases). The CDR3 sequence is 15 residues long. Germline V lookup: CDR1 MNHEY, CDR2 SVGAGI. The ends were cut back, 6 bases at V and 0 bases at J, with 12 bases in the middle. The CDR3 coding sequence is TGTGCCAGCAGACGGACAGATTATAGCAATCAGCCCCAGCATTTT. This codes for CASRRTDYSNQPQHF.

This clone was seen a few times. The gene calls are TRBV6-5 and TRBJ2-5; tentative D call: TRBD1 (5 bases). V lost 6 bases and J lost 4, with 18 bases in between. The CDR3 covers 15 residues. Germline CDR1 and CDR2: MNHEY and SVGAGI. The CDR3 region is CASRTQATGLETQYF. The CDR3 DNA reads TGTGCCAGCAGAACACAGGCGACCGGGTTAGAGACCCAGTACTTC.

This clone was detected only once. The rearrangement joins TRBV5-1 to TRBJ2-1, with 7 bases identical to TRBD2. The V segment lost 3 bases and the J segment 9 bases; nucleotides outside the gene matches: 12. There are 15 residues in the CDR3. CDR1 SGHRS and CDR2 YFSETQ come from the germline V gene. The CDR3 region is CASSSLAVNSGEQFF. CDR3 coding DNA: TGCGCCAGCAGCTCCCTAGCGGTGAATTCGGGTGAGCAGTTCTTC.

The rearrangement joins TRBV29-1 to TRBJ1-1, with D perhaps TRBD1 (6 bases). The V gene lost 7 bases and the J gene lost 2 bases, with 14 bases spanning the gap. CDR3 length equals 13 residues. The germline gives CDR1 SQVTM, CDR2 ANQGSEA. The CDR3, as DNA: TGCAGCGCCGACAGGTTGGGAAACACTGAAGCTTTCTTT. It yields the protein CSADRLGNTEAFF.

This chain uses TRBV19 with TRBJ1-2, with D possibly matching TRBD1 (5 bases). The germline gives CDR1 LNHDA, CDR2 SQIVND (reference sequence). V shed 1 base and J shed 5 bases, with 11 bases lying between them. The CDR3 is 14 residues long. The CDR3 here is CASSIVSDIYGYTF. The CDR3, as DNA: TGTGCCAGTAGTATAGTATCGGACATATATGGCTACACCTTC. Drawing the rest from reference TRBV19 and TRBJ1-2, the complete variable domain is DGGITQSPKYLFRKEGQNVTLSCEQNLNHDAMYWYRQDPGQGLRLIYYSQIVNDFQKGDIAEGYSVSREKKESFPLTVTSAQKNPTAFYLCASSIVSDIYGYTFGSGTRLTVV.

The chain has TRBV7-8 and TRBJ2-7, with D possibly being TRBD2 (6 bases). The CDR3 totals 16 residues. CDR1 and CDR2 (germline): SGHVS, FQNEAQ. The ends were cut back, 0 bases at V and 2 bases at J, with 14 bases in the middle. The CDR3 sequence is CASSLAPVGGTYEQYF. CDR3 in DNA: TGTGCCAGCAGCTTAGCGCCGGTCGGGGGTACCTACGAGCAGTACTTC.

This clone has only a few counts. The chain employs TRBV10-1 and TRBJ2-2, with D possibly TRBD1 on 6 matching bases. The ends were cut back, 5 bases at V and 1 base at J, with 8 bases in the middle. The CDR3 is 14 residues long. Germline CDR1 and CDR2: WNHNN and SYGVQD (reference sequence). CDR3 nucleotide sequence: TGCGCCAGCAGTACGGGACAGAACACCGGGGAGCTGTTTTTT. The encoded protein is CASSTGQNTGELFF.

The chain has TRBV23-1 and TRBJ2-5; 8 nucleotides line up with TRBD1. TRBV23-1 belongs to the ORF category, with a function that is uncertain. The ends lost 4 bases at V and 5 bases at J; junction bases unmatched: 12. This CDR3 spans 16 amino acids. CDR3 nucleotides: TGCGCCAGCAGTCTAGGCGGGGCAGGGGGCGGTGAGACCCAGTACTTC. This encodes CASSLGGAGGGETQYF.

This clone occurred once. J is TRBJ2-7 and V is TRBV5-8; D uncertain. Trimming pared 1 base from V and 9 bases from J, leaving 8 bases between. Germline CDR1 reads SGHTS; CDR2 reads YDEGEE. This CDR3 contains 11 residues. The CDR3 loop is CASSLTRLQYF. Here the CDR3 DNA reads TGTGCCAGCAGCTTGACTCGTTTGCAGTACTTC.

The chain links TRBV29-1 to TRBJ2-1, with 7 bases identical to TRBD1. V gave up 7 bases and J gave up 0 bases; unmatched junction bases: 6. CDR3 size: 14 residues. Germline CDR1 reads SQVTM; CDR2 reads ANQGSEA. Here the CDR3 DNA reads TGCAGCGCTATACAGGGGCTCTCCTACAATGAGCAGTTCTTC. Encoded protein: CSAIQGLSYNEQFF.

The rearrangement uses TRBV6-5 and TRBJ1-2; the match to TRBD1 covers 7 bases. The CDR3 loop spans 14 amino acids. Trimming removed 2 bases from V and 2 bases from J; junction bases left unmatched: 2. Germline lookup yields CDR1 MNHEY and CDR2 SVGAGI. The CDR3 is CASSYRGRNYGYTF. As DNA, the CDR3 is TGTGCCAGCAGTTACAGGGGGCGGAACTATGGCTACACCTTC.

The V and J genes are TRBV7-9 and TRBJ2-1; 8 positions match TRBD2. CDR1 SEHNR and CDR2 FQNEAQ come from the germline V gene (reference sequence). V dropped 5 bases and J dropped 3; count of bases not matched to a gene: 9. This CDR3 comprises 16 residues. CDR3 region: CASSPRQLADYNEQFF. CDR3 in DNA: TGTGCCAGCAGCCCGAGACAACTAGCGGACTACAATGAGCAGTTCTTC.

The chain uses TRBV9 and TRBJ2-2, with TRBD1 matching 8 bases. V dropped 0 bases and J dropped 10; count of bases not matched to a gene: 11. The CDR3 has 16 residues. From germline, CDR1 is SGDLS and CDR2 YYNGEE. The CDR3 sequence: CASSVGAGGLQAELFF. The CDR3 DNA is TGTGCCAGCAGCGTAGGTGCAGGGGGCCTGCAAGCGGAGCTGTTTTTT.

The chain uses TRBV4-3 and TRBJ2-7; TRBD2 matches at 13 bases. Per germline, CDR1 LGHNA and CDR2 YSLEER. V lost 0 bases to trimming and J lost 4 bases; unmatched junction nucleotides: 3. This CDR3 region has 16 residues. CDR3 amino acids: CASSQELAGGLYEQYF. The CDR3 DNA follows: TGCGCCAGCAGCCAAGAACTAGCGGGGGGGCTTTACGAGCAGTACTTC.

The rearrangement joins TRBV15 to TRBJ1-6, with 9 bases fitting TRBD1. Germline CDR1 is LNHNV and CDR2 is YYDKDF (reference sequence). The ends lost 3 bases at V and 8 bases at J; junction bases unmatched: 5. The CDR3 totals 15 residues. This chain's CDR3 is CATSRSTGGDSPLHF. CDR3 DNA sequence: TGTGCCACCAGCAGGTCAACAGGGGGCGATTCACCCCTCCACTTT. Drawing the rest from reference TRBV15 and TRBJ1-6, the complete variable domain is DAMVIQNPRYQVTQFGKPVTLSCSQTLNHNVMYWYQQKSSQAPKLLFHYYDKDFNNEADTPDNFQSRRPNTSFCFLDIRSPGLGDTAMYLCATSRSTGGDSPLHFGNGTRLTVT.

V is TRBV20-1 and J is TRBJ1-5; 8 bases fit TRBD1. The germline V gene encodes CDR1 DFQATT and CDR2 SNEGSKA (reference sequence). There are 14 residues in the CDR3. After removal of 3 bases from V and 8 bases from J, the junction contained 9 bases not matched to a gene. DNA of the CDR3: TGCAGTGCTAGTAGGGGACAGGTTAGGGAGCCCCAGCATTTT. Translated: CSASRGQVREPQHF.

The chain couples TRBV5-1 to TRBJ1-1, with a weak D call TRBD1 (5 bases). CDR3 length: 14 amino acids. Germline loops: CDR1 SGHRS, CDR2 YFSETQ. The ends were cut back, 2 bases at V and 7 bases at J, with 15 bases in the middle. This chain's CDR3 is CASSFDSPQGEAFF. DNA for the CDR3: TGCGCCAGCAGCTTTGACAGTCCCCAGGGTGAAGCTTTCTTT. Drawing the rest from reference TRBV5-1 and TRBJ1-1, the complete variable domain is KAGVTQTPRYLIKTRGQQVTLSCSPISGHRSVSWYQQTPGQGLQFLFEYFSETQRNKGNFPGRFSGRQFSNSRSEMNVSTLELGDSALYLCASSFDSPQGEAFFGQGTRLTVV.

This clone was counted only a few times. The rearrangement joins TRBV6-6 to TRBJ1-5, with 7 bases matching TRBD1. The V and J ends lost 5 bases and 1 base, in that order; junction bases with no gene match: 5. CDR3 length equals 15 residues. CDR1 is MNHNY and CDR2 is SVGAGI in the germline V gene (reference sequence). CDR3 DNA sequence: TGTGCCAGCAGTGGGGACAGAACCAGCAATCAGCCCCAGCATTTT. Translation gives CASSGDRTSNQPQHF.

The chain is built from TRBV10-2 and TRBJ1-1; 7 nucleotides agree with TRBD1. Germline CDR1 WSHSY, CDR2 SAAADI. The CDR3 has 13 residues. J gave up 6 bases and V 5 bases, and 6 bases lay outside the gene matches. DNA of the CDR3: TGCGCCAGCAGTAGACCGACAGGGCCTGAAGCTTTCTTT. Amino acid sequence: CASSRPTGPEAFF.

V and J are TRBV28 and TRBJ2-1; 16 bases agree with TRBD2. CDR3 size: 20 residues. With 4 bases clipped from V and 4 bases from J, the junction kept 13 bases outside the gene matches. Looked up from germline, CDR1 is MDHEN and CDR2 is SYDVKM. CDR3 DNA sequence: TGTGCCAGCAGTTCTCCCGGGACTAGCGGGGGGGCCGGGCGGTACAATGAGCAGTTCTTC. Translating it yields CASSSPGTSGGAGRYNEQFF.

The chain couples TRBV9 to TRBJ2-5, with D maybe TRBD2 (5 bases). The germline gives CDR1 SGDLS, CDR2 YYNGEE. The CDR3 covers 15 residues. V lost 1 base and J 4 bases, leaving 14 bases between the germline ends. CDR3 coding DNA: TGTGCCAGCAGCGTATGGGGTAGCGCTGGAGAGACCCAGTACTTC. Its protein is CASSVWGSAGETQYF.

This chain links TRBV7-2 with TRBJ1-2, with a possible D match to TRBD1 (5 bases). The length of the CDR3 is 13 residues. The germline V gene encodes CDR1 SGHTA and CDR2 FQGNSA. The V end was cut by 2 bases, the J end by 4 bases, with 8 bases between. In DNA, the CDR3 is TGTGCCAGCAGCTTACAGGGAGGCTATGGCTACACCTTC. It specifies CASSLQGGYGYTF.

This clone is labeled as medium-sized. The genes are TRBV5-4 and TRBJ1-2; D possibly corresponds to TRBD1 (5 bases). Germline V gene lookup returns CDR1 SGHNT and CDR2 YYREEE (reference sequence). This CDR3 spans 12 amino acids. Trimming left V 5 bases short and J 8 bases short, with 13 bases between. In DNA, the CDR3 is TGTGCCAGCAGAGTTAGTGGGGGGGGCTACACCTTC. Residues: CASRVSGGGYTF.

The CDR3 protein is CASSLDGRGQRDTQYF. In nucleotides, the CDR3 is TGCGCCAGCAGCTTGGACGGGAGGGGGCAGAGAGATACGCAGTATTTT. This sequence joins TRBV5-1 and TRBJ2-3; TRBD2 might be the D (8 bases). Germline assignment: CDR1 SGHRS and CDR2 YFSETQ. The CDR3 contains 16 residues. V lost 0 bases, J lost 5 bases, and 16 bases lay in between.

The chain recombines TRBV30 with TRBJ2-1; 7 bases are a match to TRBD1. The germline gives CDR1 GTSNPN, CDR2 SVGIG (reference sequence). The V gene end was trimmed by 0 bases and the J gene end by 7 bases; junction bases not matched to a gene: 9. The CDR3 covers 15 residues. Here the CDR3 DNA reads TGTGCCTGGAGTGTCAAGGCAGGGGGAAAGAATGAGCAGTTCTTC. Translating it yields CAWSVKAGGKNEQFF. The full variable domain, with the rest looked up from reference TRBV30 and TRBJ2-1, is SQTIHQWPATLVQPVGSPLSLECTVEGTSNPNLYWYRQAAGRGLQLLFYSVGIGQISSEVPQNLSASRPQDRQFILSSKKLLLSDSGFYLCAWSVKAGGKNEQFFGPGTRLTVL.